This TCR beta chain was sequenced during a study of post-analysis software for immune sequencing data. Overall study results and limits: When patients were compared with controls, 4 or 5 TRBV segments were more frequent, TRBV5-6, TRBV5-1 and TRBV20-1 among them. Versus controls, multiple sclerosis patients showed significantly lower diversity (normalized Chao1).

Per the germline V gene, CDR1 is MNHEY and CDR2 is SVGAGI. The CDR3 has 14 amino acids. Germline trimming cut 5 bases from V and 8 bases from J; bases unmatched to any gene: 11. This clonotype was recorded a few times. The target antigen is unknown. Unique-molecular-identifier-tagged TCR beta cDNA libraries were used. It was from roughly 1 to 10 million T cells that some 500,000 cDNA molecules came. TCRdb ran MiXCR on the PCR reads and lists one entry per CDR3 protein. The table records around 400,000 distinct CDR3 sequences, 30% to 45% of them present only once. The specimen was blood. The genes are TRBV6-5 and TRBJ1-2; 7 bases map to TRBD1. The sequence was collected from a girl between 5 and 17 years old with multiple sclerosis. DNA for the CDR3: TGTGCCAGCAGTCAACCGGGACAGAGAGGAGGCTACACCTTC. Its translation is CASSQPGQRGGYTF.